This T cell receptor (beta chain) came from a study of blood T cell repertoires in COVID-19 (dated by TCRdb to the early 2020s). As for the study more broadly: Collaborator samples came from the United States, Italy and Spain and covered acute and convalescent phases of COVID-19. The material from the prospective study consisted of cDNA or gDNA derived from T cells, B-cell-depleted T cells, or PBMCs. Subjects who had been exposed to COVID-19, were actively infected with it, or had recovered from it provided the deeply sampled blood TCRbeta repertoires that made up the dataset. The repertoires were released in a freely available public database meant as a resource for research on the immune response to SARS-CoV-2. The samples were drawn from two sources: the first 160 participants of the ongoing ImmuneRACE study, and approximately 1,300 subjects contributed by 6 global collaborators. A de-identified subject ID, COVID-19 status, age in years and sex were almost always included in the sample metadata. HLA class I and class II types, where available, came from metadata supplied by the sample provider rather than from assay-based typing.

Concerning this clone itself: The target of this receptor is not known. Base qualities are not recorded, but no much larger clone differs from it by a single base.

The immunoSEQ Assay, a bias-controlled multiplex PCR, was used to amplify TCRbeta CDR3 regions from genomic DNA. The study's own analysis went as follows. The number of nucleated cells in each sample was estimated from the amplification of reference gene primers within the assay. Sequence reads were collapsed and filtered to measure the absolute abundance of every unique TCRbeta CDR3 rearrangement. For each sample, productive Simpson clonality was calculated as the square root of Simpson's diversity index across productive rearrangements. Drawn from immuneACCESS, this table holds only the in-frame rearrangements with V and J called that TCRdb kept. Clones are partly lost; checked studies trace under half to an unresolved V gene and leave the rest unexplained. The DNA was the basis for D and trimming; V, J and clone size are from that table. The sample data list roughly 24,000 clones, and under 90% of these were observed just once. Of the sample, approximately 28% falls within the top ten clones.

The CDR3 holds 13 amino acids from the cysteine to the phenylalanine. CDR3 DNA is the only sequence kept; it has 39 bases, read in frame from the first base. V loses 5 bases of germline sequence and J loses 8 bases, and the interval between the two ends is 10 bases. The research as a whole found: The amount of clinical and demographic metadata varied by source and participant and was provided uncurated.

Each collaborating institution followed its own protocols to collect whole blood in K2EDTA tubes. For TCRbeta analysis, collaborator samples were shipped as frozen whole blood, as isolated PBMCs, or as DNA extracted from either sample type. The receptor comes from a woman in her 70s with active COVID-19. This receptor chain uses TRBV12-3 or TRBV12-4 and TRBJ1-6, with TRBD1 as a weak D call on 5 bases. Sequenced sample: peripheral blood. The nucleotide sequence reads as follows: TGTGCCAGCAGTCGGGGGTTCGATTCACCCCTCCACTTT. Its product reads: CASSRGFDSPLHF.